The source of this TCR beta chain is a study of cytomegalovirus exposure and HLA in healthy donors. PCR amplification relied on 60 Vbeta primers (plus 13 Jbeta primers). Method: immunoSEQ multiplex PCR; TCRdb's copy keeps in-frame clones and lacks some. The profile shows over 150,000 clones, approximately 70% of them singletons. CDR1 SGHRS and CDR2 YFSETQ come from the germline V gene. This CDR3 region has 15 residues. V was shortened by 4 bases and J by 2 bases, with 15 bases between the two germline ends. V and J are TRBV5-1 and TRBJ1-1, with D tentatively TRBD1 (5 bases). The receptor comes from a woman aged 25 to 39 in good health and CMV-seropositive. Sequenced: PBMCs. CDR3 region: CASSPRVTVNTEAFF. The CDR3 DNA reads TGCGCCAGCAGCCCTAGGGTGACAGTAAACACTGAAGCTTTCTTT.